This record concerns one T cell receptor beta chain sequence. The antigen remains unidentified. The data derive from a study of T cell repertoires in cytomegalovirus infection. Looking at the study overall: Based on public TCR beta signatures, there were indications of CMV infection and of a matching HLA type. The study's findings and limits: Cumulative public TCR beta family frequency identified CMV carriers with the relevant HLA. It was HLA-C-restricted CMV-specific TCR beta clonotypes that dominated the response ex vivo.

One entry per CDR3 protein, called by TCRdb with MiXCR from the reads. Here the sample spans roughly 760,000 distinct CDR3 sequences, under 40% being singletons. The CDR3 totals 15 residues. V dropped 1 base and J dropped 6; count of bases not matched to a gene: 5. This receptor was obtained from a human donor in good health (CMV status not recorded). Some clones in this sample may be carry-over from other donors' samples. Sequenced material: PBMCs. The chain recombines TRBV12-3 or TRBV12-4 with TRBJ2-3, with 9 nucleotides matching TRBD1. CDR3 amino acids: CASSLVGTGLDTQYF. CDR3 nucleotide sequence: TGTGCCAGCAGTTTAGTGGGGACAGGGTTGGATACGCAGTATTTT.